The clone carrying this T cell receptor beta chain was counted ten times or more. Time point given: pre-sensitization, week 0. Regarding treatment: therapeutic diphenylcyclopropenone sensitization with weekly scalp DPC. The sample comes from a study of human T cells and chemical hapten exposure. CDR3 length: 13 amino acids. The ends were cut back, 0 bases at V and 8 bases at J, with 7 bases in the middle. The germline gives CDR1 SGHTA, CDR2 FQGNSA. Using its own MiXCR run on the RACE reads, TCRdb lists one record per CDR3 protein. The table includes more than 300,000 distinct CDR3 sequences, around 5.5% detected once.

The chain recombines TRBV7-2 with TRBJ1-4; no clear D. This TCR came from a woman between 50 and 59 years old with alopecia areata. Some clones in this sample may be carry-over from other donors' samples. Sequences were derived from whole blood, sampled in connection with sensitization to the hapten diphenylcyclopropenone (DPC). Here the CDR3 DNA reads TGTGCCAGCAGCTTAGCGGGCGGGGAAAAACTGTTTTTT. Translation gives CASSLAGGEKLFF.